The 25 T cell receptor beta chains below were found in one sample sequenced in a study of blood T cells in healthy people across ages. The authors ran a second PCR of 7 to 11 cycles using a sample-barcoded 5' primer and a J-beta primer mix. TCRdb analysed the 5' RACE reads with MiXCR anew, one entry per CDR3 protein. The sample includes fewer than 2,000,000 distinct CDR3 sequences, roughly 43% of them seen just once. Sequenced sample: blood. Receptors were obtained from a human donor in good health.

The V call is TRBV12-3 or TRBV12-4, the J call TRBJ1-1; no clear D gene. V was pared by 7 bases and J by 3 bases, with 12 bases between. This CDR3 is built from 13 residues. The CDR3 region has the DNA TGTGCCAGCATCTCGAAGAGTTACACTGAAGCTTTCTTT. It yields the protein CASISKSYTEAFF.

In its sample, this clonotype was seen a few times. The rearrangement joins TRBV13 to TRBJ2-4; D is unresolved. There are 14 residues in the CDR3. Germline CDR1 and CDR2: PRHDT and FYEKMQ (reference sequence). Trimming stripped 3 bases from V and 5 bases from J, with 11 bases between. In DNA form, the CDR3 reads TGTGCCAGCAGCTTTCATCCGGACCAAAACATTCAGTACTTC. Its protein is CASSFHPDQNIQYF. Drawing the rest from reference TRBV13 and TRBJ2-4, the complete variable domain is AAGVIQSPRHLIKEKRETATLKCYPIPRHDTVYWYQQGPGQDPQFLISFYEKMQSDKGSIPDRFSAQQFSDYHSELNMSSLELGDSALYFCASSFHPDQNIQYFGAGTRLSVL.

The chain has TRBV10-3 and TRBJ2-3; 8 positions match TRBD2. In germline, CDR1 is ENHRY, CDR2 SYGVKD. V trimming: 6 bases; J trimming: 1 base; junction bases outside the gene matches: 6. The CDR3 totals 15 residues. The CDR3 DNA reads as TGTGCCATCAGGGGGCGGGGGGATGGCACAGATACGCAGTATTTT. It specifies CAIRGRGDGTDTQYF.

In DNA form, the CDR3 reads TGTGCCAGCAGTCTCTTAACCCGACAGGGGAGTGGGGAGACCCAGTACTTC. Translating it yields CASSLLTRQGSGETQYF. The gene calls are TRBV2 and TRBJ2-5; 8 bases are shared with TRBD1. This CDR3 is 17 amino acids long. J gave up 5 bases and V 5 bases, and 16 bases lay outside the gene matches. The germline CDR1 and CDR2 sequences are SNHLY and FYNNEI.

This rearrangement joins TRBV2 to TRBJ2-5, with D unresolved. The germline V gene encodes CDR1 SNHLY and CDR2 FYNNEI. The CDR3 consists of 11 residues. V was trimmed by 9 bases and J by 4 bases, leaving 9 bases between them. The CDR3 sequence: CARGVRETQYF. CDR3 DNA sequence: TGTGCCAGGGGTGTCCGAGAGACCCAGTACTTC.

This clonotype was seen repeatedly, ten times or more. The rearrangement joins TRBV6-2 or TRBV6-3 to TRBJ2-6; 9 bases are shared with TRBD1. The CDR3 sequence is 19 residues long. In germline, CDR1 is MNHEY, CDR2 SVGEGT. V gave up 2 bases and J gave up 3 bases; unmatched junction bases: 11. Here the CDR3 DNA reads TGTGCCAGCAGTTACGCCCGGGGACAGGGTGCGGTTGGGGCCAACGTCCTGACTTTC. Its protein product is CASSYARGQGAVGANVLTF.

With respect to this clonotype: Sequence at one end of the junction differs from germline and may be a read error. This rearrangement joins TRBV7-9 to TRBJ2-4; D gene unclear. The CDR3 runs 18 residues. Germline loops: CDR1 SEHNR, CDR2 FQNEAQ (reference sequence). In DNA, the CDR3 is TGTGCCAGTAGCTTAGTTTCCCCTCATACCTTTCCATATAACATTCAGTACTTC. Its protein product is CASSLVSPHTFPYNIQYF. The whole variable domain, remainder taken from reference TRBV7-9 and TRBJ2-4, is DTGVSQNPRHKITKRGQNVTFRCDPISEHNRLYWYRQTLGQGPEFLTYFQNEAQLEKSRLLSDRFSAERPKGSFSTLEIQRTEQGDSAMYLCASSLVSPHTFPYNIQYFGAGTRLSVL.

This chain links TRBV7-9 with TRBJ2-7; tentatively, D is TRBD2 (6 bases). The CDR3 contains 15 residues. V lost 0 bases, J lost 5 bases, and 14 bases lay in between. The germline gives CDR1 SEHNR, CDR2 FQNEAQ (reference sequence). CDR3 bases: TGTGCCAGCAGCTTAGCCCCGGCGGGAACCGACGAGCAGTACTTC. It codes for CASSLAPAGTDEQYF.

On this clonotype itself: Sequence at one end of the junction differs from germline and may be a read error. This chain connects TRBV12-3 or TRBV12-4 to TRBJ1-6, with 8 bases fitting TRBD1. The CDR3 length is 15 residues. The CDR3, as DNA: TGTGCCGGCAGTGGACAGGGTTTAAGGAATTCACCCCTCCACTTT. Its translation is CAGSGQGLRNSPLHF.

The chain uses TRBV5-5 and TRBJ2-1; D is undetermined. In germline, CDR1 is SGHKS, CDR2 YYEKEE (reference sequence). The CDR3 is 14 amino acids. Trimming stripped 2 bases from V and 7 bases from J, with 13 bases between. The CDR3: CASSFRLNNNEQFF. The CDR3 DNA is TGTGCCAGCAGCTTTCGGCTGAATAATAATGAGCAGTTCTTC.

This clonotype showed up many times. This chain connects TRBV7-2 to TRBJ2-3; 9 positions match TRBD1. Germline trimming cut 1 base from V and 4 bases from J; bases unmatched to any gene: 3. The germline gives CDR1 SGHTA, CDR2 FQGNSA. CDR3 length equals 15 residues. The CDR3 is CASSLVWDRADTQYF. CDR3 sequence (DNA): TGTGCCAGCAGCTTAGTATGGGACAGGGCAGATACGCAGTATTTT.

This rearrangement joins TRBV18 to TRBJ2-4, with D perhaps TRBD1 (5 bases). The J call could be wrong; TRBJ2-7 is a better fit for the DNA end. The CDR3 totals 16 residues. Germline V gene lookup returns CDR1 KGHSH and CDR2 LQKENI. CDR3 nucleotide sequence: TGTGCCAGCTCACCTTCCGACAGCAGACGCTCCTACGAGCAGTACTTC. It specifies CASSPSDSRRSYEQYF.

The J gene is TRBJ2-1, the V gene TRBV12-3 or TRBV12-4; D gene unclear. V shed 2 bases and J shed 7 bases, with 6 bases lying between them. CDR3 length: 12 residues. CDR3 sequence reads: CASSLPPNEQFF. The CDR3 nucleotides read TGTGCCAGCAGTTTACCCCCAAATGAGCAGTTCTTC.

The chain has TRBV7-9 and TRBJ2-7; a possible D gene is TRBD1 (5 bases). Gene TRBJ2-5 matches the end of the DNA better, so the J call may be wrong. Germline-derived CDR1 and CDR2 are SEHNR and FQNEAQ (reference sequence). The CDR3 is made up of 14 amino acids. CDR3 sequence: CASTAGRQGETQYF. The DNA of the CDR3 is TGTGCCAGCACCGCCGGACGGCAGGGCGAGACCCAGTACTTC.

The chain couples TRBV7-8 to TRBJ2-5, with a possible D match to TRBD2 (6 bases). The CDR3 spans 16 residues. Per germline, CDR1 SGHVS and CDR2 FQNEAQ. Trimming removed 1 base at V and 4 bases at J, with 16 bases between. CDR3: CASSLGGRGRGETQYF. The CDR3, as DNA: TGTGCCAGCAGCTTAGGGGGAAGAGGGCGGGGAGAGACCCAGTACTTC.

This clonotype has just a few counts. The rearrangement joins TRBV9 to TRBJ2-1; D is possibly TRBD2 (7 bases). V lost 4 bases, J lost 7 bases, and 18 bases lay in between. This CDR3 has 15 amino acids. Germline V lookup: CDR1 SGDLS, CDR2 YYNGEE. The CDR3 here is CASSSAGGLGNEQFF. The CDR3, as DNA: TGTGCCAGCAGCTCCGCCGGGGGGCTTGGGAATGAGCAGTTCTTC.

The chain recombines TRBV7-9 with TRBJ2-1, with 9 bases that match TRBD2. The V segment lost 0 bases and the J segment 4 bases; nucleotides outside the gene matches: 7. Germline V lookup: CDR1 SEHNR, CDR2 FQNEAQ (reference sequence). This CDR3 region has 17 residues. In nucleotides, the CDR3 is TGTGCCAGCAGCTTAGCGGCTAGCGGGATACGATACAATGAGCAGTTCTTC. Translated, it gives CASSLAASGIRYNEQFF.

This clonotype was found a few times. V is TRBV5-6 and J is TRBJ1-4; tentative D call: TRBD1 (5 bases). CDR3 length: 14 residues. Germline values: CDR1 SGHDT, CDR2 YYEEEE. The V gene lost 3 bases and the J gene lost 6 bases, with 12 bases spanning the gap. The CDR3 DNA follows: TGTGCCAGCAGCTCCAGGGTCGCCGATGAAAAACTGTTTTTT. Translation gives CASSSRVADEKLFF.

J is TRBJ1-4 and V is TRBV7-2; TRBD1 might be the D (5 bases). Trimming stripped 5 bases from V and 6 bases from J, with 13 bases between. Germline V gene data show CDR1 as SGHTA and CDR2 as FQGNSA. This CDR3 region has 14 residues. CDR3 bases: TGTGCCAGCAGCCTCCAGGAAGGGGATGAAAAACTGTTTTTT. Translating it yields CASSLQEGDEKLFF.

This clonotype occurred a few times. The chain recombines TRBV20-1 with TRBJ2-1; perhaps TRBD1 as D (5 bases). CDR3 size: 11 residues. CDR1 DFQATT and CDR2 SNEGSKA come from the germline V gene (reference sequence). The V end lost 8 bases, the J end lost 3 bases, and 8 bases lay between the germline ends. The CDR3 sequence: CSPTDYNEQFF. The CDR3 DNA is TGCAGTCCGACAGACTACAATGAGCAGTTCTTC.

This clonotype was seen only a few times. J is TRBJ2-1 and V is TRBV29-1; D gene ambiguous. The V end lost 0 bases, the J end lost 4 bases, and 16 bases lay between the germline ends. The CDR3 contains 16 residues. Germline assignment: CDR1 SQVTM and CDR2 ANQGSEA. CDR3 coding DNA: TGCAGCGTTGAAGATTCGTATAGGGCATCTTACAATGAGCAGTTCTTC. Translating it yields CSVEDSYRASYNEQFF.

The chain has TRBV7-2 and TRBJ2-5; no reliable D call. Judging by the DNA end, TRBJ2-7 fits better; the J call may be wrong. From germline, CDR1 is SGHTA and CDR2 FQGNSA. The CDR3 spans 13 residues. CDR3: CASSGHEAYEQYF. The CDR3 DNA reads as TGTGCCAGCAGCGGCCATGAAGCCTACGAGCAGTACTTC.

The V and J genes are TRBV6-5 and TRBJ2-5; 7 bases line up with TRBD1. V lost 6 bases to trimming and J lost 11 bases; unmatched junction nucleotides: 6. This CDR3 has 11 residues. Germline V gives CDR1 MNHEY, CDR2 SVGAGI. The CDR3 DNA sequence: TGTGCCAGCAGCCAGGGACAGCTGCAGTACTTC. Amino acid sequence: CASSQGQLQYF.

J is TRBJ1-2 and V is TRBV28; TRBD1 matches at 7 bases. The V segment lost 10 bases and the J segment 4 bases; nucleotides outside the gene matches: 15. Germline V gene sequence: CDR1 MDHEN, CDR2 SYDVKM. The CDR3 has 15 amino acids. This CDR3 reads CATPNHRGTSYGYTF. CDR3 nucleotide sequence: TGTGCCACCCCAAATCACAGGGGTACGAGCTATGGCTACACCTTC.

This clonotype was recorded a few times. The V gene is TRBV6-1, the J gene TRBJ1-5, with D unclear. This CDR3 contains 13 residues. Trimming stripped 7 bases from V and 1 base from J, with 8 bases between. CDR1 and CDR2 (germline): MNHNS, SASEGT. The CDR3 DNA reads as TGTGCCAGCATTCCCGACAGCAATCAGCCCCAGCATTTT. Protein product: CASIPDSNQPQHF.